This T cell receptor beta chain was captured by sequencing in a study of blood T cells in healthy people across ages. On this clonotype itself: Its target is unknown.

The authors ran a second PCR of 7 to 11 cycles using a sample-barcoded 5' primer and a J-beta primer mix. Every sample returned 2.5 million or more CDR3-containing paired-end reads. TCRdb re-derived calls from the 5' RACE reads in MiXCR, one entry per CDR3 protein. This sample carries more than 1.4 million distinct CDR3 sequences, roughly 40% of them seen once, and the ten largest clones take around 8%. Study-level points and caveats: Per million T cells, TCR beta diversity dropped roughly linearly as age increased. The donors' CMV status was not determined, possibly confounding changes in expanded clonotypes.

Germline assignment: CDR1 SGHVS and CDR2 FNYEAQ. The V and J ends lost 1 base and 5 bases respectively, with 17 bases between them. The CDR3 has 17 amino acids. Sequenced input: blood. V usage is TRBV7-6 and J usage is TRBJ2-2; weak D call: TRBD2 (6 bases). This clonotype was sampled from a woman between 18 and 29 years old in good health. The CDR3 spells CASSLESPGGTTGELFF. Written as DNA, the CDR3 is TGTGCCAGCAGCTTAGAATCCCCCGGGGGTACAACCGGGGAGCTGTTTTTT.